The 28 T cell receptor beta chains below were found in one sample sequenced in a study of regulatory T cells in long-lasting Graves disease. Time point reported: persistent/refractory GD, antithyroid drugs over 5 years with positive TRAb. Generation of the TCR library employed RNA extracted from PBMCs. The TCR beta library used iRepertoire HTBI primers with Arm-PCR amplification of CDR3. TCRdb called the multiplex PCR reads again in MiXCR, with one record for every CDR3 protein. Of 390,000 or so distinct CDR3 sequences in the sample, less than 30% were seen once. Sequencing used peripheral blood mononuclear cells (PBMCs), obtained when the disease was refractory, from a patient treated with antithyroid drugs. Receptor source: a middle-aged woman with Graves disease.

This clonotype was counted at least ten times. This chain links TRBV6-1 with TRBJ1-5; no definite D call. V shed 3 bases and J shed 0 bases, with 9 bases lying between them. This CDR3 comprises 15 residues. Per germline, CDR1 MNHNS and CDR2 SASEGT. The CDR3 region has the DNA TGTGCCAGCAGTGAGCCGCAGATTAGCAATCAGCCCCAGCATTTT. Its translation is CASSEPQISNQPQHF.

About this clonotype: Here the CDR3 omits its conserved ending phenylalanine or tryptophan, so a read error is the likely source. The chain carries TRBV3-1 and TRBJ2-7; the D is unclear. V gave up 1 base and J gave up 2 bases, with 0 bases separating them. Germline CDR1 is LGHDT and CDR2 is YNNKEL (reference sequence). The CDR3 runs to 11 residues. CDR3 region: CASSQAYEQYL. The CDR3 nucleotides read TGTGCCAGCAGCCAAGCCTACGAGCAGTACCTC.

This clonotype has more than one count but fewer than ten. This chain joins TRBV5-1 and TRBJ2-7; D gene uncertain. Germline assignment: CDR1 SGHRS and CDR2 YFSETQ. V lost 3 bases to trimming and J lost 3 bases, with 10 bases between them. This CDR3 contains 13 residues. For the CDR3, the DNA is TGCGCCAGCAGCTCTGACTTTTTCTACGAGCAGTACTTC. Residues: CASSSDFFYEQYF. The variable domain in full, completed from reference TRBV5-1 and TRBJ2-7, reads KAGVTQTPRYLIKTRGQQVTLSCSPISGHRSVSWYQQTPGQGLQFLFEYFSETQRNKGNFPGRFSGRQFSNSRSEMNVSTLELGDSALYLCASSSDFFYEQYFGPGTRLTVT.

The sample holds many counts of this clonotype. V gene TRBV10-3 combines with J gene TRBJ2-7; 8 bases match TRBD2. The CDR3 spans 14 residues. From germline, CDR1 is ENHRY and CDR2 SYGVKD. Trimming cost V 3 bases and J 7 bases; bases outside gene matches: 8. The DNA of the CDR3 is TGTGCCATCAGTGACGTGACTAGCGATCGAGAGCAGTACTTC. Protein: CAISDVTSDREQYF.

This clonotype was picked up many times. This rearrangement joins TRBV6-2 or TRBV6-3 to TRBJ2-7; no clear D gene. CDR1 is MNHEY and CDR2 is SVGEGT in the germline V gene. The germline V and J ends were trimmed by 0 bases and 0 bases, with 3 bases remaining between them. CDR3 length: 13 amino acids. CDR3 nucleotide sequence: TGTGCCAGCAGTTACTCGCCCTCCTACGAGCAGTACTTC. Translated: CASSYSPSYEQYF.

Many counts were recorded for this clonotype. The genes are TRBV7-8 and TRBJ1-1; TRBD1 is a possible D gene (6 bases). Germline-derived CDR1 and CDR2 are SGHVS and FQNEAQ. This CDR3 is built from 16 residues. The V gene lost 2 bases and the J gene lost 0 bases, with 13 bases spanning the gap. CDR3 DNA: TGTGCCAGCAGCTTATCTCGGACAGCGCTGAACACTGAAGCTTTCTTT. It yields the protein CASSLSRTALNTEAFF.

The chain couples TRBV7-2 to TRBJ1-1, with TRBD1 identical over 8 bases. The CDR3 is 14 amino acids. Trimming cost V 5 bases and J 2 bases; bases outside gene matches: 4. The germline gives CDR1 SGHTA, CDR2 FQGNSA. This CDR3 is CASSQGAANTEAFF. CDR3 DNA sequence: TGTGCCAGCAGCCAGGGGGCGGCAAACACTGAAGCTTTCTTT.

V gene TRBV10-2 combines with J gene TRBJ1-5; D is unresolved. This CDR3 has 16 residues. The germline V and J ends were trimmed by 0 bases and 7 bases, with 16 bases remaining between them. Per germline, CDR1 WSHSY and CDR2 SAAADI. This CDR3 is CASSESVPADVQPQHF. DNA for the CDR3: TGCGCCAGCAGTGAGTCGGTCCCCGCCGACGTGCAGCCCCAGCATTTT.

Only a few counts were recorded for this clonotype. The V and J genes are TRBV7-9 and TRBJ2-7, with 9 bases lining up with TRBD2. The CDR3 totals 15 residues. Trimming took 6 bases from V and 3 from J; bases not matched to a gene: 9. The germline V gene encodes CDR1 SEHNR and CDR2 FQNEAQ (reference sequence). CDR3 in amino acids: CASSSKREVFYEQYF. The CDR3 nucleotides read TGTGCCAGCAGTTCCAAGCGGGAGGTCTTCTACGAGCAGTACTTC.

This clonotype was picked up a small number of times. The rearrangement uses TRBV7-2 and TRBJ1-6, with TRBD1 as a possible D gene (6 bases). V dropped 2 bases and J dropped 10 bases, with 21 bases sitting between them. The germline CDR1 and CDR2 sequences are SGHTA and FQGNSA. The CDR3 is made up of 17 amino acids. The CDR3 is CASSLLPPAGAESPLHF. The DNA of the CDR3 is TGTGCCAGCAGCTTATTGCCCCCCGCAGGGGCCGAATCACCCCTCCACTTT.

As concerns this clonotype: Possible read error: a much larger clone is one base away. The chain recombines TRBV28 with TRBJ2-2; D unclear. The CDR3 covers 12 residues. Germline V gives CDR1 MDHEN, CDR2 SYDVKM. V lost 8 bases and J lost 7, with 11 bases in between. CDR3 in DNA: TGTGCCAGCGGGCCGGTAGTCGGGGAGCTGTTTTTT. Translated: CASGPVVGELFF.

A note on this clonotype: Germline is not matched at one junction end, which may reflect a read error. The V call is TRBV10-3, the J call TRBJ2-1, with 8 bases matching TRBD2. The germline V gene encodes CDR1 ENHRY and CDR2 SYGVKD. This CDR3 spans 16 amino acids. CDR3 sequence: CAISVMSGSSFNEQFF. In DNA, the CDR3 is TGTGCCATCAGTGTGATGAGCGGGAGCTCCTTCAATGAGCAGTTCTTC.

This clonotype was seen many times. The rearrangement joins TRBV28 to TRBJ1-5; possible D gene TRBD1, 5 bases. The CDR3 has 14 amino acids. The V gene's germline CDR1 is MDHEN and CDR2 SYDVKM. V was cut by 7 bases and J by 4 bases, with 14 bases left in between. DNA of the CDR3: TGTGCCAGCACCCCCGGGGGTTGGAATCAGCCCCAGCATTTT. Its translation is CASTPGGWNQPQHF.

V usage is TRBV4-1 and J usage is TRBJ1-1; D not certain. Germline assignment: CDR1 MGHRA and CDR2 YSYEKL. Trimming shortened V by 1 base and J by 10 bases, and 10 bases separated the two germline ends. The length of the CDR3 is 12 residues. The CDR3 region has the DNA TGCGCCAGCAGCCAAGGCCCCACGGGAGCTTTCTTT. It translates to CASSQGPTGAFF.

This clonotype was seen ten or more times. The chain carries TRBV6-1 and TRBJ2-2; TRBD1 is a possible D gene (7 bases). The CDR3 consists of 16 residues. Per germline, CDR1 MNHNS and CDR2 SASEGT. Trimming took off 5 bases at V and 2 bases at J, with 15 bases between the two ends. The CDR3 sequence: CASSLQGGSNTGELFF. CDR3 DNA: TGTGCCAGCAGTCTCCAGGGGGGTTCCAACACCGGGGAGCTGTTTTTT.

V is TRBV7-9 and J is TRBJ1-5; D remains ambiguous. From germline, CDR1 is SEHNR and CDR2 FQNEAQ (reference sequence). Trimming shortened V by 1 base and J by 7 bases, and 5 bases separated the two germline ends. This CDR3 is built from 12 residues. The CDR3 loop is CASSLGFQPQHF. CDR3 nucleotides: TGTGCCAGCAGCTTAGGATTCCAGCCCCAGCATTTT.

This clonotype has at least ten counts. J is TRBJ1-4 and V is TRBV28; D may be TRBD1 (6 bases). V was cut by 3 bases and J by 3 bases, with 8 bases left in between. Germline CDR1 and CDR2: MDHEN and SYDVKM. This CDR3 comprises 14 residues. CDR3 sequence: CASSFGTPNEKLFF. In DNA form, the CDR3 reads TGTGCCAGCAGTTTCGGGACACCTAATGAAAAACTGTTTTTT. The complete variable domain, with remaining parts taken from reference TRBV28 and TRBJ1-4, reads DVKVTQSSRYLVKRTGEKVFLECVQDMDHENMFWYRQDPGLGLRLIYFSYDVKMKEKGDIPEGYSVSREKKERFSLILESASTNQTSMYLCASSFGTPNEKLFFGSGTQLSVL.

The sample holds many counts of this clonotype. CDR3 protein: CASKGPSNEKLFF. CDR3 in DNA: TGTGCCAGCAAGGGCCCGAGTAATGAAAAACTGTTTTTT. The J gene is TRBJ1-4, the V gene TRBV2; D unresolved. Germline V gives CDR1 SNHLY, CDR2 FYNNEI. Trimming pared 7 bases from V and 4 bases from J, leaving 10 bases between. CDR3 length: 13 amino acids.

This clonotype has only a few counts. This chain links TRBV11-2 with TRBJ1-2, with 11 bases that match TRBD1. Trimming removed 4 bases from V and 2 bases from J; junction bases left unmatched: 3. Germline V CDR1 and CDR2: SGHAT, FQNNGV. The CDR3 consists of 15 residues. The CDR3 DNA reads TGTGCCAGCAGCTGGAGGGACAGGGGGAACTATGGCTACACCTTC. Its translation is CASSWRDRGNYGYTF.

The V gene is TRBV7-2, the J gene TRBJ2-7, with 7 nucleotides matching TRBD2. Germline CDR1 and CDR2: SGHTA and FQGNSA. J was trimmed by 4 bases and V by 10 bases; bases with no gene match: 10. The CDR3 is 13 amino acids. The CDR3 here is CATRRRGIYEQYF. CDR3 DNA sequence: TGTGCCACTAGACGGCGGGGGATTTACGAGCAGTACTTC.

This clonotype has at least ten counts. The CDR3 is CASTKDTIAKNIQYF. In DNA form, the CDR3 reads TGTGCCAGCACCAAGGACACAATAGCCAAAAACATTCAGTACTTC. V usage is TRBV2 and J usage is TRBJ2-4; the D gene is possibly TRBD1 (5 bases). From germline, CDR1 is SNHLY and CDR2 FYNNEI. The CDR3 sequence is 15 residues long. The ends were cut back, 7 bases at V and 0 bases at J, with 13 bases in the middle. Full variable domain (outside the CDR3, taken from reference TRBV2 and TRBJ2-4): EPEVTQTPSHQVTQMGQEVILRCVPISNHLYFYWYRQILGQKVEFLVSFYNNEISEKSEIFDDQFSVERPDGSNFTLKIRSTKLEDSAMYFCASTKDTIAKNIQYFGAGTRLSVL.

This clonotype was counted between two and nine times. CDR3 region: CASSSTGPSPQHF. The CDR3 nucleotides read TGTGCCAGTAGTAGTACCGGTCCCAGCCCCCAGCATTTT. V usage is TRBV19 and J usage is TRBJ1-5, with unresolved D. Germline loops: CDR1 LNHDA, CDR2 SQIVND (reference sequence). V was clipped by 4 bases and J by 10 bases, with 14 bases between them. This CDR3 has 13 amino acids. Variable domain in full (rest from reference TRBV19 and TRBJ1-5): DGGITQSPKYLFRKEGQNVTLSCEQNLNHDAMYWYRQDPGQGLRLIYYSQIVNDFQKGDIAEGYSVSREKKESFPLTVTSAQKNPTAFYLCASSSTGPSPQHFGDGTRLSIL.

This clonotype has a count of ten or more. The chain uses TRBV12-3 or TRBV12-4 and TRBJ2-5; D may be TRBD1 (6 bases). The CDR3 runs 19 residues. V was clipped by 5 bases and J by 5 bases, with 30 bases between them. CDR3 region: CASSQLIRGIPFVDETQYF. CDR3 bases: TGTGCCAGCAGTCAACTCATCAGGGGTATTCCCTTTGTTGACGAGACCCAGTACTTC.

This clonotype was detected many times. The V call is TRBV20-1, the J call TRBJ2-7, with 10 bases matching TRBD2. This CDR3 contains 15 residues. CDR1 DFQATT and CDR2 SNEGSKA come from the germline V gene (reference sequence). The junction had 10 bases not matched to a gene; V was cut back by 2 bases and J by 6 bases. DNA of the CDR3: TGCAGTGCTAGACTATTTAAGCGGGAGGGCCTCGAGCAGTACTTC. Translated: CSARLFKREGLEQYF.

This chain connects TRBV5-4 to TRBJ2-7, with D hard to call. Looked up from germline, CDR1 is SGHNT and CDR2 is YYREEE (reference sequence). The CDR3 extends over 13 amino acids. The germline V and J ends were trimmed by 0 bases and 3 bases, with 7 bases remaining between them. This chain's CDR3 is CASSLEANYEQYF. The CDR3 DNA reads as TGTGCCAGCAGCTTGGAGGCGAACTACGAGCAGTACTTC.

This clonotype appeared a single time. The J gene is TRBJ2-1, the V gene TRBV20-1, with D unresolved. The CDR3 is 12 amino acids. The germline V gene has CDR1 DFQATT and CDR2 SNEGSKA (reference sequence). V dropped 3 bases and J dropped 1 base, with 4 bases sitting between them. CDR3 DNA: TGCAGTGCTAGGCCTTCCTACAATGAGCAGTTCTTC. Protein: CSARPSYNEQFF.

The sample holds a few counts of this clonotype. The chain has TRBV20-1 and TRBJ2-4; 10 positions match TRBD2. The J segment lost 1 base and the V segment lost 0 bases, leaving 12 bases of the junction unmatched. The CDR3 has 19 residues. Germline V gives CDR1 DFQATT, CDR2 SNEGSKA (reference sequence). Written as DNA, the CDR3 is TGCAGTGCTAGAGATCGAAGCGGGAGGGTTCGTCTCGCCAAAAACATTCAGTACTTC. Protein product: CSARDRSGRVRLAKNIQYF.

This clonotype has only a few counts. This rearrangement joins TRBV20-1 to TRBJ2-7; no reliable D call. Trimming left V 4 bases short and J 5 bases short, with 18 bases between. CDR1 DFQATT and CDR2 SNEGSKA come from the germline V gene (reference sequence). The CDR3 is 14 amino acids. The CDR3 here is CSATVVGPADEQYF. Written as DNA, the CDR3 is TGCAGTGCTACAGTGGTAGGCCCGGCAGACGAGCAGTACTTC.